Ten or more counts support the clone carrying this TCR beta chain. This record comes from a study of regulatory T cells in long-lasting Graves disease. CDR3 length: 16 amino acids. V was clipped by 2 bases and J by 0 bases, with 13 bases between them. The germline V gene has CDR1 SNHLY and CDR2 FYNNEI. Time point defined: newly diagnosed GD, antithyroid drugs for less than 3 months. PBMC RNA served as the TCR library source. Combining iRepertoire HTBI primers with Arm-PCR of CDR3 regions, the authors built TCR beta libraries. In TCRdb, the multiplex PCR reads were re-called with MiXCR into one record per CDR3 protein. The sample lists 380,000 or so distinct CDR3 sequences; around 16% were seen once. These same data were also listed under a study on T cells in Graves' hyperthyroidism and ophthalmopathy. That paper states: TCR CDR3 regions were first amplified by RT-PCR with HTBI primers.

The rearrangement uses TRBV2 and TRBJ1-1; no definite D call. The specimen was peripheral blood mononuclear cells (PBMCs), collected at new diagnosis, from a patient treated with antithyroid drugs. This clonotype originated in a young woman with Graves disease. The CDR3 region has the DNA TGTGCCAGCAGTGAAAAAGGACCGACTATGAACACTGAAGCTTTCTTT. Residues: CASSEKGPTMNTEAFF.